These 25 T cell receptor beta chains share one sample of origin, sequenced in a study of CD8 T cells in ankylosing spondylitis. TCRdb redid the calling of the 5' RACE reads with MiXCR, one entry per CDR3 protein. The table records about 240,000 distinct CDR3 sequences, 10% to 13% of them present only once. What was sequenced was blood, either unsorted or a sorted T cell fraction (not recorded which). The receptors come from a male donor with ankylosing spondylitis or in good health (not recorded which).

There are many counts of this clonotype. The J gene is TRBJ2-2, the V gene TRBV2, with 10 nucleotides matching TRBD2. Trimming cost V 5 bases and J 5 bases; bases outside gene matches: 8. Germline assignment: CDR1 SNHLY and CDR2 FYNNEI. The CDR3 totals 16 residues. This CDR3 is CASSPLAGEGTGELFF. The DNA for the CDR3 is TGTGCCAGCAGTCCTCTAGCGGGAGAGGGTACCGGGGAGCTGTTTTTT.

The table lists this clonotype with many counts. The rearrangement joins TRBV12-3 or TRBV12-4 to TRBJ2-7; D is perhaps TRBD1 (5 bases). With 6 bases removed from V and 5 bases from J, the gap between germline ends came to 14 bases. The CDR3 loop spans 13 amino acids. CDR3 sequence: CASSPEQAHEQYF. CDR3 DNA: TGTGCCAGCAGCCCGGAACAGGCCCACGAGCAGTACTTC.

This clonotype has a handful of counts. The V and J genes are TRBV1 and TRBJ1-5. TRBV1 is a recognized pseudogene. The length of the CDR3 is 14 residues. CDR3 sequence (DNA): TGTGCCAGCAGTGAATCGGCAGGCGAACAGCCCCAGCATTTT. Translated: CASSESAGEQPQHF.

This clonotype appeared many times. This sequence joins TRBV27 and TRBJ1-5; D remains ambiguous. Germline-derived CDR1 and CDR2 are MNHEY and SMNVEV (reference sequence). V was trimmed by 5 bases and J by 2 bases, leaving 10 bases between them. CDR3 size: 14 residues. The CDR3: CASSPGPGNQPQHF. DNA of the CDR3: TGTGCCAGCAGTCCCGGGCCTGGCAATCAGCCCCAGCATTTT.

This clonotype was recorded at least ten times. CDR3 bases: TGTGCCAGCAGCCAAGAGGGGACAGCCGGAAACACCATATATTTT. Amino acids: CASSQEGTAGNTIYF. This chain links TRBV3-1 with TRBJ1-3, with 7 nucleotides matching TRBD1. Germline V lookup: CDR1 LGHDT, CDR2 YNNKEL (reference sequence). Trimming took 0 bases from V and 4 from J; bases not matched to a gene: 3. The CDR3 covers 15 residues.

The sample holds many counts of this clonotype. The chain carries TRBV20-1 and TRBJ2-3, with unresolved D. Germline values: CDR1 DFQATT, CDR2 SNEGSKA (reference sequence). Trimming left V 3 bases short and J 2 bases short, with 12 bases between. This CDR3 comprises 14 residues. The CDR3 spells CSASTPGLTDTQYF. The CDR3 DNA reads as TGCAGTGCTAGTACTCCGGGCCTCACAGATACGCAGTATTTT.

The J gene is TRBJ2-3, the V gene TRBV24-1, with D perhaps matching TRBD1 (5 bases). V was pared by 4 bases and J by 6 bases, with 10 bases between. This CDR3 is 13 amino acids long. Germline V gives CDR1 KGHDR, CDR2 SFDVKD. CDR3 DNA sequence: TGTGCCACCAGTGACGTGGGGCGGGATACGCAGTATTTT. Its translation: CATSDVGRDTQYF.

This clonotype was seen at least ten times. The chain uses TRBV5-6 and TRBJ2-3; 13 bases are a match to TRBD2. Germline CDR1 and CDR2: SGHDT and YYEEEE. V was clipped by 0 bases and J by 6 bases; unmatched bases: 4. The CDR3 runs 16 residues. CDR3 nucleotides: TGTGCCAGCAGCTTGGGACTAGCGGGAGGTGTCGATACGCAGTATTTT. Its translation: CASSLGLAGGVDTQYF.

This clonotype was picked up a small number of times. This chain links TRBV21-1 with TRBJ1-5; the D segment call TRBD1 is taken from the table without a DNA check. TRBV21-1 is marked as a pseudogene. The CDR3 is 14 residues long. The CDR3 region is CASYRDISNQPQHF. As DNA, the CDR3 is TGTGCCAGTTACCGGGACATTAGCAATCAGCCCCAGCATTTT.

This clonotype was picked up many times. The chain employs TRBV12-3 or TRBV12-4 and TRBJ2-1, with TRBD2 matching 8 bases. The CDR3 consists of 15 residues. The J segment lost 8 bases and the V segment lost 7 bases, leaving 13 bases of the junction unmatched. The CDR3 is CASTPESGSRDEQFF. Written as DNA, the CDR3 is TGTGCCAGCACCCCTGAGAGCGGGAGTAGGGATGAGCAGTTCTTC.

Ten or more counts support this clonotype. The chain employs TRBV10-3 and TRBJ1-4; tentative D call: TRBD1 (5 bases). The germline V gene encodes CDR1 ENHRY and CDR2 SYGVKD. The CDR3 sequence is 13 residues long. The V gene lost 7 bases and the J gene lost 8 bases, with 14 bases spanning the gap. CDR3 region: CAIKAGQEEKLFF. CDR3 in DNA: TGTGCCATCAAAGCGGGGCAAGAAGAAAAACTGTTTTTT.

This clonotype appeared many times. J is TRBJ2-3 and V is TRBV9, with TRBD2 as a possible D gene (6 bases). Between the trimmed V and J ends, which lost 1 base and 5 bases, there was a span of 14 bases. Germline-derived CDR1 and CDR2 are SGDLS and YYNGEE. The CDR3 contains 15 residues. The CDR3 here is CASSVSGGRGDTQYF. The CDR3 coding sequence is TGTGCCAGCAGCGTATCTGGGGGGAGAGGAGATACGCAGTATTTT. The entire variable domain, with the rest obtained from reference TRBV9 and TRBJ2-3, is as follows: DSGVTQTPKHLITATGQRVTLRCSPRSGDLSVYWYQQSLDQGLQFLIQYYNGEERAKGNILERFSAQQFPDLHSELNLSSLELGDSALYFCASSVSGGRGDTQYFGPGTRLTVL.

A remark on this clonotype: Possible read error: a much larger clone is one base away. The chain joins TRBV5-1 to TRBJ1-1, with 12 bases that match TRBD1. The germline V gene encodes CDR1 SGHRS and CDR2 YFSETQ. This CDR3 region has 17 residues. The chain's CDR3 is CASSLGGDRGPNTAAFF. In DNA form, the CDR3 reads TGCGCCAGCAGCTTGGGTGGGGACAGGGGGCCGAACACTGCAGCTTTCTTT.

This sequence joins TRBV11-2 and TRBJ2-3; perhaps TRBD1 as D (5 bases). Deletions cut 5 bases from V and 0 bases from J, with 24 bases between. The germline V gene encodes CDR1 SGHAT and CDR2 FQNNGV. This CDR3 spans 19 amino acids. The CDR3 DNA is TGTGCCAGCAGCCCCCGCGGCAGTACAGGAATGGGCAGCACAGATACGCAGTATTTT. Translating gives CASSPRGSTGMGSTDTQYF.

Concerning this clonotype: Its ends do not fully match the called genes, so a read error is possible. The genes are TRBV12-3 or TRBV12-4 and TRBJ2-2; D may be TRBD2 (5 bases). The CDR3 runs to 15 residues. The CDR3 spells CASSLGTPNAGELFF. CDR3 nucleotides: TGTGCCAGCAGTTTAGGGACTCCGAACGCCGGGGAGCTGTTTTTT.

This clonotype was seen repeatedly, ten times or more. The chain joins TRBV10-3 to TRBJ2-3; D might be TRBD1 (6 bases). The V gene's germline CDR1 is ENHRY and CDR2 SYGVKD. The length of the CDR3 is 15 residues. Trimming took 4 bases from V and 2 from J, leaving 13 bases between them. The CDR3 DNA reads as TGTGCCATCAGTGCCATGACAGGAGTCACAGATACGCAGTATTTT. It codes for CAISAMTGVTDTQYF.

This clonotype was counted at least ten times. V is TRBV5-1 and J is TRBJ2-3; no clear D. The CDR3 runs to 13 residues. V was pared by 5 bases and J by 2 bases, with 9 bases between. CDR1 and CDR2 (germline): SGHRS, YFSETQ. The CDR3: CASRNEATDTQYF. The CDR3 nucleotides read TGCGCCAGCAGAAATGAGGCCACAGATACGCAGTATTTT.

This clonotype was counted many times. V usage is TRBV20-1 and J usage is TRBJ1-1; 8 bases match TRBD1. V was clipped by 0 bases and J by 3 bases; unmatched bases: 6. CDR3 size: 15 residues. CDR1 and CDR2 from the germline V gene are DFQATT and SNEGSKA (reference sequence). The CDR3 loop reads CSARDPGRGHTEAFF. The CDR3 DNA reads TGCAGTGCTAGAGATCCAGGCAGGGGGCACACTGAAGCTTTCTTT.

The CDR3 here is CSVGFTLDRQETQYF. As DNA, the CDR3 is TGCAGCGTTGGTTTTACACTAGACCGACAAGAGACCCAGTACTTC. This chain links TRBV29-1 with TRBJ2-5; D may be TRBD2 (5 bases). V gave up 4 bases and J gave up 2 bases, with 17 bases separating them. The CDR3 extends over 15 amino acids. Germline CDR1 SQVTM, CDR2 ANQGSEA.

Ten or more counts support this clonotype. The rearrangement uses TRBV4-2 and TRBJ2-3; TRBD2 matches at 10 bases. CDR1 and CDR2 from the germline V gene are LGHNA and YNFKEQ. The CDR3 loop spans 14 amino acids. Unmatched junction bases numbered 4, after V lost 4 bases and J lost 6 bases. CDR3: CASSLGLAEDTQYF. In nucleotides, the CDR3 is TGTGCCAGCAGCCTTGGACTAGCGGAGGATACGCAGTATTTT.

The chain links TRBV30 to TRBJ1-5; D unclear. Germline V gene sequence: CDR1 GTSNPN, CDR2 SVGIG (reference sequence). V was clipped by 1 base and J by 2 bases, with 6 bases between them. The CDR3 runs to 13 residues. CDR3 sequence (DNA): TGTGCCTGGAGTGAAAGGCGCAATCAGCCCCAGCATTTT. Translation: CAWSERRNQPQHF.

This clonotype showed up many times. J is TRBJ2-7 and V is TRBV9; TRBD1 or TRBD2 may be the D gene (6 bases each). V was trimmed by 4 bases and J by 2 bases, leaving 16 bases between them. The germline V gene has CDR1 SGDLS and CDR2 YYNGEE. CDR3 length equals 15 residues. The CDR3 sequence is CASSPQEGGPYEQYF. CDR3 sequence (DNA): TGTGCCAGCAGCCCCCAGGAAGGGGGGCCCTACGAGCAGTACTTC.

This clonotype appeared many times. The chain links TRBV10-3 to TRBJ1-2, with a tentative D call TRBD1 (6 bases). Germline V gene data show CDR1 as ENHRY and CDR2 as SYGVKD. This CDR3 is built from 13 residues. V was shortened by 3 bases and J by 6 bases, with 11 bases between the two germline ends. CDR3 DNA sequence: TGTGCCATCAGTGACAGGGGATCTCATGGCTACACCTTC. It translates to CAISDRGSHGYTF.

This clonotype was counted at least ten times. The chain uses TRBV24-1 and TRBJ2-3; D gene unclear. Trimming cost V 3 bases and J 4 bases, with 4 bases left between them. The CDR3 length is 12 residues. The germline CDR1 and CDR2 sequences are KGHDR and SFDVKD. In DNA, the CDR3 is TGTGCCACCAGTGATCGGTCAGATACGCAGTATTTT. The encoded protein is CATSDRSDTQYF.

Points on this clonotype: Given a much more abundant clone one base away, this may be a read error. The rearrangement joins TRBV12-3 or TRBV12-4 to TRBJ2-7; 7 positions agree with TRBD1. CDR3 length: 15 amino acids. V lost 4 bases, J lost 3 bases, and 9 bases stayed unmatched. CDR3 region: CASSSLRQGFYEQYF. CDR3 nucleotides: TGTGCCAGCAGTTCTCTGAGACAGGGTTTCTACGAGCAGTACTTC.